Below are 21 T cell receptor beta chains sequenced from a single sample in a study of tumor-infiltrating lymphocytes in primary liver carcinoma. From around 530 ng of total RNA, TCR beta-specific cDNA was reverse-transcribed using a constant-region primer. Construction of TCR beta libraries relied on three successive nested multiplex PCR rounds employing slightly modified ARM-PCR. Investigators reported that the first two PCR rounds, at around 9 cycles each, used TRBV1-TRBV30 forward primers with a C-beta reverse primer. TCRdb fed the multiplex PCR reads into MiXCR, producing one record per CDR3 protein. In the table there are roughly 30,000 distinct CDR3 sequences, approximately 76% of which are singletons. From unsorted bulk tissue weighing 20-30 mg, DNA and RNA were co-extracted. Sequencing was performed on liver tumor tissue from sampling region 3. Subset described: tumor region T3, left-lateral pole. These receptor sequences come from a woman aged 25 to 39 with primary liver carcinoma and hepatitis B virus infection.

This clonotype was found a few times. The genes are TRBV10-2 and TRBJ1-5, with D tentatively TRBD1 (6 bases). The length of the CDR3 is 17 residues. The germline V and J ends were trimmed by 10 bases and 2 bases, with 24 bases remaining between them. Germline V gene data show CDR1 as WSHSY and CDR2 as SAAADI. CDR3 loop: CAITGGLLARGNQPQHF. CDR3 nucleotides: TGCGCCATCACCGGGGGGCTCCTGGCGCGAGGCAATCAGCCCCAGCATTTT.

This clonotype was picked up a small number of times. A read error may be the cause here, since a much bigger clone is one base away. The chain recombines TRBV29-1 with TRBJ2-7, with TRBD1 matching 12 bases. Germline V CDR1 and CDR2: SQVTM, ANQGSEA. V gave up 8 bases and J gave up 6 bases; unmatched junction bases: 8. The CDR3 contains 13 residues. CDR3 bases: TGCAGCACCTGGGACAGGGGGCGCTTCGAGCAGTACTTC. Residues: CSTWDRGRFEQYF.

As for this clonotype: An end of the junction differs from the germline gene, which may be a read error. This chain joins TRBV19 and TRBJ2-1; the D is unclear. Germline V gene lookup returns CDR1 LNHDA and CDR2 SQIVND (reference sequence). The CDR3 loop spans 12 amino acids. CDR3 bases: TGTGCCAGTGGTATATCGGATAATGAGCAGTTCTTC. This codes for CASGISDNEQFF.

About this clonotype: Sequence at one end of the junction differs from germline and may be a read error. The gene calls are TRBV6-5 and TRBJ2-5; 8 bases are shared with TRBD1. The CDR3 runs 13 residues. Looked up from germline, CDR1 is MNHEY and CDR2 is SVGAGI. DNA of the CDR3: TGTACCAGCAGTACCGGCAGGGGGCTGGCCCAGTACTTC. Translation gives CTSSTGRGLAQYF.

This chain joins TRBV10-3 and TRBJ2-1; D tentatively fits TRBD1 or TRBD2 (5 bases each). The CDR3 has 14 amino acids. Trimming took off 5 bases at V and 10 bases at J, with 18 bases between the two ends. Germline values: CDR1 ENHRY, CDR2 SYGVKD. The DNA of the CDR3 is TGTGCCATCAGTCCCACGGCGGTCCGGGACGAGCAGTTCTTC. It specifies CAISPTAVRDEQFF.

The CDR3 DNA sequence: TGTGCCAGCAGTCCGCGGACAGAGTTCGTCGGGGAGCTGTTTTTT. The encoded protein is CASSPRTEFVGELFF. The chain joins TRBV6-5 to TRBJ2-2; D might be TRBD1 (6 bases). CDR1 is MNHEY, CDR2 SVGAGI, per germline. The CDR3 is 15 amino acids. Trimming cost V 5 bases and J 7 bases, with 17 bases left between them.

In regard to this clonotype: A read error may account for a junction end that differs from germline. The rearrangement uses TRBV6-5 and TRBJ1-2; 8 bases map to TRBD1. The CDR3 totals 13 residues. Germline values: CDR1 MNHEY, CDR2 SVGAGI. The CDR3 protein is CASNSDRVHGHAF. For the CDR3, the DNA is TGTGCCAGCAATTCGGACAGGGTTCACGGCCACGCCTTC.

This clonotype has only a few counts. Given the absence of the conserved phenylalanine or tryptophan at the CDR3 end, a read error is likely. The chain has TRBV6-6 and TRBJ2-1, with 7 nucleotides matching TRBD2. CDR3 size: 18 residues. Germline values: CDR1 MNHNY, CDR2 SVGAGI (reference sequence). The CDR3 sequence is CASTSPRSWTSRDNEQFS. In DNA form, the CDR3 reads TGTGCCAGCACAAGCCCCAGATCCTGGACTAGTAGAGACAACGAGCAGTTCTCC.

The V and J genes are TRBV4-2 and TRBJ2-1, with D unresolved. Per germline, CDR1 LGHNA and CDR2 YNFKEQ. Trimming took off 7 bases at V and 6 bases at J, with 19 bases between the two ends. The CDR3 has 15 residues. The DNA of the CDR3 is TGTGCCAGCAACAGAGAGACGCAGTGGGCCAATGAGCAGTTCTTC. As protein: CASNRETQWANEQFF.

The sample holds a few counts of this clonotype. The genes are TRBV12-3 or TRBV12-4 and TRBJ1-1; D unresolved. The CDR3 has 14 residues. Trimming pared 9 bases from V and 4 bases from J, leaving 18 bases between. This CDR3 is CASTRTRASTEAFF. The DNA of the CDR3 is TGTGCCAGTACACGGACGCGGGCGAGCACTGAAGCTTTCTTT.

With regard to this clonotype: This CDR3 fails to terminate in the conserved phenylalanine or tryptophan, so it likely reflects a read error. This sequence joins TRBV4-3 and TRBJ2-1; 7 nucleotides agree with TRBD2. Germline V gene sequence: CDR1 LGHNA, CDR2 YSLEER. This CDR3 is 16 amino acids long. The CDR3 spells CPSSQDWDYAYNEQFS. Written as DNA, the CDR3 is TGCCCCAGTAGCCAAGATTGGGACTACGCCTACAATGAGCAGTTCTCC.

For this clonotype: At one boundary the junction diverges from the germline segment, which might be a read error. V is TRBV4-3 and J is TRBJ2-1; 9 bases are shared with TRBD2. Germline-derived CDR1 and CDR2 are LGHNA and YSLEER. CDR3 length: 16 residues. CDR3 sequence (DNA): TGCGCCAACAGCCAAAACGTAGCGGGAGCCAGTGATGATCAGTTCTTC. This codes for CANSQNVAGASDDQFF.

For the CDR3, the DNA is TGTGCCAGCAGCCTCGGGACACCTGAGGGGCTCTATGGCTACACCTTC. Translation: CASSLGTPEGLYGYTF. The chain combines TRBV11-2 with TRBJ1-2; perhaps TRBD1 as D (6 bases). CDR3 length: 16 amino acids. The germline V and J ends were trimmed by 5 bases and 4 bases, with 20 bases remaining between them. Germline values: CDR1 SGHAT, CDR2 FQNNGV.

Concerning this clonotype itself: One end of the junction varies from germline; a read error may be responsible. The genes are TRBV5-5 and TRBJ1-6, with D unclear. This CDR3 spans 14 amino acids. The germline CDR1 and CDR2 sequences are SGHKS and YYEKEE (reference sequence). CDR3 loop: CVSSLDVSNSSLQF. The CDR3 DNA reads TGTGTCAGCAGCTTGGACGTCAGTAATTCATCCCTCCAGTTT.

As concerns this clonotype: This clone may be a read error of a much larger clone one base away. The rearrangement uses TRBV5-6 and TRBJ1-6; D unresolved. This CDR3 has 14 amino acids. Germline V gene lookup returns CDR1 SGHDT and CDR2 YYEEEE. The CDR3 DNA reads TGTGCCAGCAGCTACGAAGAGGATAATTCAACCCTCCACTTT. Its translation is CASSYEEDNSTLHF.

In regard to this clonotype: The junction differs from germline at one of its ends, possibly a read error. The DNA of the CDR3 is TGTGTCAGCAGCGACCAGCGGAACACTGAAGCTTTCTTT. This codes for CVSSDQRNTEAFF. The V and J genes are TRBV2 and TRBJ1-1, with D hard to call. The CDR3 is 13 amino acids. Germline V CDR1 and CDR2: SNHLY, FYNNEI.

The J gene is TRBJ2-4, the V gene TRBV5-4; TRBD1 or TRBD2 may be the D gene (5 bases each). The germline CDR1 and CDR2 sequences are SGHNT and YYREEE (reference sequence). This CDR3 comprises 14 residues. Between the trimmed V and J ends, which lost 6 bases and 10 bases, there was a span of 20 bases. The DNA of the CDR3 is TGTGCCAGCAACCGAGAGGGTGGGGGAAGGATTCAGTACTTC. As protein: CASNREGGGRIQYF.

This sequence joins TRBV20-1 and TRBJ2-7, with TRBD2 identical over 8 bases. Germline V gives CDR1 DFQATT, CDR2 SNEGSKA (reference sequence). The CDR3 has 14 amino acids. After removal of 4 bases from V and 3 bases from J, the junction contained 8 bases not matched to a gene. The CDR3 is CSAIPGGTLYEQYF. The DNA of the CDR3 is TGCAGTGCTATACCGGGAGGGACCCTCTACGAGCAGTACTTC.

This clonotype was observed a few times. This chain links TRBV5-1 with TRBJ2-1; D is possibly TRBD1 or TRBD2 (5 bases each). V lost 7 bases to trimming and J lost 7 bases, with 21 bases between them. The germline CDR1 and CDR2 sequences are SGHRS and YFSETQ. The CDR3 runs 15 residues. This chain's CDR3 is CASCRASRVRNEQFF. The CDR3 DNA reads as TGCGCCAGCTGCAGAGCTAGCAGGGTCCGGAATGAGCAGTTCTTC.

A note on this clonotype: A much larger clone is a single base away; this may be a read error. The chain joins TRBV18 to TRBJ2-1; D ambiguous. The CDR3 sequence is 12 residues long. The germline V and J ends were trimmed by 4 bases and 10 bases, with 11 bases remaining between them. Germline V gene data show CDR1 as KGHSH and CDR2 as LQKENI. The CDR3 region has the DNA TGTGCCAGCTCACTCGACATTTCAGAGCAGTTCTTC. As protein: CASSLDISEQFF.

In the case of this clonotype: Because it lacks the conserved phenylalanine or tryptophan at the end, this CDR3 is likely a read error. V gene TRBV7-3 combines with J gene TRBJ2-1, with 11 bases aligning to TRBD1. The V and J ends lost 5 bases and 7 bases, in that order; junction bases with no gene match: 4. Germline lookup yields CDR1 SGHTA and CDR2 FQGTGA. The CDR3 consists of 14 residues. Here the CDR3 reads CASSQWDRGNEQFL. The CDR3 nucleotides read TGTGCCAGCAGCCAGTGGGACAGGGGGAATGAGCAGTTCTTA.